The 4 T cell receptor beta chains below come from one sample, sequenced in a study of blood T cells in healthy people across ages. A J-beta primer mix and a sample-barcoded 5' primer were used in a second PCR of about 7 to 12 cycles. TCRdb re-called the 5' RACE reads through MiXCR, storing one row per CDR3 protein. Of hundreds of thousands of distinct CDR3 sequences in the sample, about 52% are singletons; the top ten hold 25% to 35%. The sequenced sample consisted of blood. These receptors originate from a woman aged 55-69 years in good health.

V gene TRBV6-5 combines with J gene TRBJ2-5, with 7 bases aligning to TRBD2. The germline V gene encodes CDR1 MNHEY and CDR2 SVGAGI. CDR3 size: 14 residues. The J segment lost 4 bases and the V segment lost 7 bases, leaving 9 bases of the junction unmatched. CDR3 region: CASKRGLTGETQYF. In nucleotides, the CDR3 is TGTGCCAGCAAGCGGGGCCTCACGGGAGAGACCCAGTACTTC.

The chain uses TRBV2 and TRBJ1-2; possible D gene TRBD1, 5 bases. This CDR3 has 14 residues. Germline V CDR1 and CDR2: SNHLY, FYNNEI. V lost 4 bases, J lost 7 bases, and 16 bases lay in between. DNA of the CDR3: TGTGCCAGCAGTGGGATGCATTCGAGGGGTGGCTACACCTTC. It codes for CASSGMHSRGGYTF.

CDR3 protein: CSAHSREYIQYF. In nucleotides, the CDR3 is TGCAGTGCTCATTCTAGAGAGTACATTCAGTACTTC. V is TRBV20-1 and J is TRBJ2-4; D is uncertain. Germline V gene data show CDR1 as DFQATT and CDR2 as SNEGSKA (reference sequence). CDR3 length: 12 amino acids. V dropped 5 bases and J dropped 8 bases, with 13 bases sitting between them.

Many counts were recorded for this clonotype. The V and J genes are TRBV29-1 and TRBJ1-2, with D unclear. Deletions cut 7 bases from V and 1 base from J, with 10 bases between. Germline assignment: CDR1 SQVTM and CDR2 ANQGSEA. The CDR3 is 12 amino acids. The CDR3 reads CSAVEDNYGYTF. The CDR3 nucleotides read TGCAGCGCCGTAGAGGATAACTATGGCTACACCTTC.